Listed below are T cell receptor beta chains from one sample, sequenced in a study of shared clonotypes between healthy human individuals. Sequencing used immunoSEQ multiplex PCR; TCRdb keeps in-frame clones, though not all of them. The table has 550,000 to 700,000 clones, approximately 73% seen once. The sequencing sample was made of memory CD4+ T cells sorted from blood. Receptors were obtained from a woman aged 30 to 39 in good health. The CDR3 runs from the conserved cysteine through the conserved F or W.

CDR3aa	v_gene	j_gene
CSVAGGQGGGSGANVLTF	TRBV29-1	TRBJ2-6
CASSLRSSGSVEQYF	TRBV11-2	TRBJ2-7
CAWIAGRTEAFF	TRBV30	TRBJ1-1
CASSPTAGDFTDTQYF	TRBV18	TRBJ2-3
CASSRGPNTEAFF	TRBV14	TRBJ1-1
CASSPVLAGAGTQYF	TRBV5-1	TRBJ2-5
CASSLQGPYEQYF	TRBV5-1	TRBJ2-7
CASSVETGNTEAFF	TRBV6-1	TRBJ1-1
CAWRPGTVETQYF	TRBV30	TRBJ2-5
CASSPLGTGGTAQHF	TRBV28	TRBJ1-5
CASSSPQLAGGYTDTQYF	TRBV13	TRBJ2-3
CASSSTGYEQYF	TRBV7-9	TRBJ2-7
CASSEPGQGSWNEQFF	TRBV25-1	TRBJ2-1
CASSFTLGLDTQYF	TRBV7-2	TRBJ2-3
CASINGGQDETQYF	TRBV25-1	TRBJ2-5
CASSPTSGNTGELFF	TRBV6-6	TRBJ2-2
CASSDRQGTYEQYF	TRBV5-6	TRBJ2-7
CASSTGTDTMSGYTF	TRBV11-2	TRBJ1-2
CASSEDHSAQTQYF	TRBV19	TRBJ2-5
CASSFRTANYGYTF	TRBV11-2	TRBJ1-2
CASTTGGKYQETQYF	TRBV5-1	TRBJ2-5
CASSVGPGEKDIQYF	TRBV9	TRBJ2-4
CASSGQGTGELFF	TRBV25-1	TRBJ2-2
CASSHPPTGGEETQYF	TRBV7-9	TRBJ2-5
CASSIGEDTEAFF	TRBV7-2	TRBJ1-1
CASSVAGKNTEAFF	TRBV9	TRBJ1-1
CASSLRLRTSGSGEQFF	TRBV19	TRBJ2-1
CASSVDLERGTYEQYF	TRBV9	TRBJ2-7
CASSLWGRSKGYEQYF	TRBV7-9	TRBJ2-7
CASNPQGLSGNTIYF	TRBV5-6	TRBJ1-3
CASSLSFSGGAANRPNEQFF	TRBV4-2	TRBJ2-1
CASSMGLAAYNEQFF	TRBV19	TRBJ2-1
CASSLVLVWRSNTGELFF	TRBV5-8	TRBJ2-2
CASSVGQGWYEQYF	TRBV9	-
CASAGDESYGYTF	TRBV2	TRBJ1-2
CASSFGGTENQPQHF	TRBV12-1	TRBJ1-5
CASRTITGGNTGELFF	TRBV28	TRBJ2-2
CASSGETGTNTGELFF	TRBV25-1	TRBJ2-2
CASSRRQFTYEQYF	TRBV28	TRBJ2-7
CSGRTGPTPAETQYF	TRBV29-1	TRBJ2-5
CASSLQGRDGYTF	TRBV27	TRBJ1-2
CASSLAGSYSYNEQFF	TRBV5-4	TRBJ2-1
CASSLGNTGAYEQYF	TRBV5-1	TRBJ2-7
CASSLDSRTSQAFF	TRBV11-2	TRBJ1-1
CASSSIDRGHVNTEAFF	TRBV5-4	TRBJ1-1
CASSYGRRNQPQHF	TRBV6-6	TRBJ1-5
CASSLFSGEGYTF	TRBV5-1	TRBJ1-2
CASSSRARASRGGELFF	TRBV7-8	TRBJ2-2
CASSSPGNSNEQFF	TRBV28	TRBJ2-1
CAISSTSGGEQFF	TRBV10-3	TRBJ2-1